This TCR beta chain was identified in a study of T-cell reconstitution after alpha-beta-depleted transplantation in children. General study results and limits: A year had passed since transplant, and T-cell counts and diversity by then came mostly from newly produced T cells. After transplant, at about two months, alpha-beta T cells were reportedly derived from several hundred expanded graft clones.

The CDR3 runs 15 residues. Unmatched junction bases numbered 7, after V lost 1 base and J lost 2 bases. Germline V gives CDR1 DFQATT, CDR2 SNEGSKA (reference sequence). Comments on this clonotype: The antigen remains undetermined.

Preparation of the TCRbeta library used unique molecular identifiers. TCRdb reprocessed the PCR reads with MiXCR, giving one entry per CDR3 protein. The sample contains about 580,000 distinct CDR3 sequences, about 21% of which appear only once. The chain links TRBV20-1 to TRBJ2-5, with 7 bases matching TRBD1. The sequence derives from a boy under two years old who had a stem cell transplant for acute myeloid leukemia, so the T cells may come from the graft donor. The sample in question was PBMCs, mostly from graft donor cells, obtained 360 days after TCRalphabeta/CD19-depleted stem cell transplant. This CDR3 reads CSARVGDSLQETQYF. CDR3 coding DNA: TGCAGTGCTAGAGTAGGGGACAGCCTACAAGAGACCCAGTACTTC.